Given below is one TCR beta chain in context. This clone came up a few times. This clone's antigen is unknown. No clone much larger than this one lies a single base away; base qualities are absent. The immunoSEQ Assay, a bias-controlled multiplex PCR, was used to amplify TCRbeta CDR3 regions from genomic DNA. Regarding the original processing steps: Within the assay, amplification of reference gene primers was used to estimate how many nucleated cells each sample contained. To quantify the absolute abundance of each unique TCRbeta CDR3 rearrangement, sequence reads were collapsed and filtered. For each sample, productive Simpson clonality was calculated by taking the square root of Simpson's diversity index across productive rearrangements. The immuneACCESS repertoire file appears here via TCRdb, limited to in-frame rearrangements. These files lack a portion of the clones; in checked studies, under half of the deficit traces to unresolved V genes, and the cause of the others is not known. V, J and clone size derive from that table, while D and trimming were established from the DNA sequence. This sample holds about 470,000 clones; about 90% were observed only once. The ten most abundant clones make up roughly 0.7% of the sample.

The data stem from a study of blood T cell repertoires in COVID-19 (dated by TCRdb to the early 2020s). For the study in its entirety: The collaborator samples originated in the United States, Italy and Spain and spanned the acute and convalescent phases of COVID-19. The dataset comprised deeply sampled blood TCRbeta repertoires from subjects exposed to, actively infected with, or recovered from COVID-19. A de-identified subject ID, COVID-19 status, age in years and sex were almost always included in the sample metadata. Where available, HLA class I and class II types were obtained from metadata supplied by the sample provider rather than from assay-based typing. Samples were obtained from the ongoing ImmuneRACE study (first 160 participants) and from some 1,200 subjects provided by 6 global collaborators. The material from the prospective study consisted of cDNA or gDNA derived from T cells, B-cell-depleted T cells, or PBMCs. The repertoires were released in a freely available public database intended as a resource for research on the immune response to SARS-CoV-2. Paper-wide results and their limitations: How much clinical and demographic metadata was included differed by source and by participant, and the metadata was provided uncurated.

In the prospective study, participants were 18 to 89 years old, resided in about two dozen geographic areas of the United States, and were enrolled through a virtual design. In the prospective study, cohorts were assigned on the basis of participant-reported clinical history obtained from a screening survey and a study questionnaire. ImmuneRACE Cohort 3 recovered participants were defined by two consecutive negative NP/OP PCR tests, healthcare professional clearance, or symptom resolution. Mobile phlebotomists in the prospective study collected whole blood, serum and a nasopharyngeal or oropharyngeal swab from every participant. Additional blood draws and questionnaires over an approximately two-month period could optionally be provided by prospective study participants. Prospective study blood samples were shipped either frozen or at room temperature before DNA extraction. The CDR3 goes from the cysteine to the phenylalanine over 17 residues. The CDR3 DNA has 51 bases and is translated from base 1. CDR1 MDHEN and CDR2 SYDVKM were looked up in the germline V gene. Between the V and J ends, shortened by 4 bases and 7 bases respectively, the junction contains 20 bases.

This clonotype was sampled from a woman aged 18-29 years who had recovered from COVID-19. The chain is assembled from TRBV28 and TRBJ1-6; D gene: possibly TRBD1, on 5 matching bases. Material for sequencing was PBMCs or T cells enriched from blood (not recorded which). The nucleotides read TGTGCCAGCAGTTCGCCACACGACGGGGGACGAAATTCACCCCTCCACTTT. Translated, it reads CASSSPHDGGRNSPLHF.